This T cell receptor (beta chain) is drawn from a study of blood T cell repertoires in COVID-19. Study-wide context: The United States, Italy and Spain were the sources of the acute and convalescent COVID-19 samples. T cells, B-cell-depleted T cells, or PBMCs provided the cDNA or gDNA that served as material.

Seattle enrolled patients during active infection and tracked them longitudinally. In the original processing: It was from reference gene primer amplification that nucleated cell counts were estimated. Sequencing used immunoSEQ multiplex PCR; TCRdb keeps in-frame clones, though not all of them. That table furnishes V, J and clone size, whereas the DNA furnished D and trimming. The data hold roughly 300,000 clones, with about nine tenths observed a single time. CDR3 length: 13 amino acids. Germline V lookup: CDR1 SGHAT, CDR2 FQNNGV. V was pared by 0 bases and J by 9 bases, with 9 bases between. The TCR comes from a woman aged 25 to 45 with COVID-19, enrolled during active disease. The chain employs TRBV11-2 and TRBJ1-5; no clear D gene. Sequencing was performed on peripheral blood. The CDR3 coding sequence is TGTGCCAGCAGCTTAGATCTTTCGAGGCCCCAGCATTTT. This codes for CASSLDLSRPQHF.